Listed below are T cell receptor beta chains from one sample, sequenced in a study of regulatory T cells in long-lasting Graves disease. TCRdb redid the calling of the multiplex PCR reads with MiXCR, one entry per CDR3 protein. The data contain some 370,000 distinct CDR3 sequences, 20% of them seen just once; the ten biggest clones take up 20% to 25%. This sample comprised peripheral blood mononuclear cells (PBMCs), obtained when the disease was refractory, from a patient treated with antithyroid drugs. These receptors were taken from a female donor with Graves disease. Each CDR3 is given with its conserved first and last residue. Each record gives: clone size, J gene, D gene, V gene, CDR3 protein, CDR3 DNA. A D gene is named only where the DNA matches it firmly. Clone size is shown for a subset of rows, as once, few, many or a class of expanded clone.

abundance: few
j_gene: TRBJ2-5
d_gene: -
v_gene: TRBV7-9
CDR3aa: CASSLALLGSRGETQYF
CDR3nt: TGTGCCAGCAGCTTAGCGCTGTTAGGGAGTCGCGGAGAGACCCAGTACTTC

abundance: -
j_gene: TRBJ2-2
d_gene: TRBD2
v_gene: TRBV6-5
CDR3aa: CASSYDRSSGSSNTGELFF
CDR3nt: TGTGCCAGCAGTTACGATCGTTCTAGCGGGAGCTCGAACACCGGGGAGCTGTTTTTT

abundance: -
j_gene: TRBJ1-2
d_gene: -
v_gene: TRBV5-6
CDR3aa: CASSLEAGADGYTF
CDR3nt: TGTGCCAGCAGCTTGGAGGCGGGGGCCGATGGCTACACCTTC

abundance: -
j_gene: TRBJ2-2
d_gene: TRBD1
v_gene: TRBV20-1
CDR3aa: CSARVPGQGAGELFF
CDR3nt: TGCAGTGCTAGGGTTCCGGGACAGGGGGCCGGGGAGCTGTTTTTT

abundance: many
j_gene: TRBJ1-4
d_gene: -
v_gene: TRBV27
CDR3aa: CASSSSYNEKLFF
CDR3nt: TGTGCCAGCAGTTCCAGTTATAATGAAAAACTGTTTTTT

abundance: few
j_gene: TRBJ2-1
d_gene: TRBD2
v_gene: TRBV12-3/TRBV12-4
CDR3aa: CASSTAGGYNEQFF
CDR3nt: TGTGCCAGCAGTACAGCGGGAGGTTACAATGAGCAGTTCTTC

abundance: few
j_gene: TRBJ2-7
d_gene: -
v_gene: TRBV18
CDR3aa: CASSPEQSSSYEQYF
CDR3nt: TGTGCCAGCTCACCAGAACAATCTAGCAGCTACGAGCAGTACTTC

abundance: many
j_gene: TRBJ2-7
d_gene: TRBD2
v_gene: TRBV7-2
CDR3aa: CASSLVAGETGKQYF
CDR3nt: TGTGCCAGCAGCTTAGTAGCGGGAGAGACGGGAAAACAGTACTTC

abundance: -
j_gene: TRBJ1-2
d_gene: -
v_gene: TRBV20-1
CDR3aa: CSARGRQATISPNYGYTF
CDR3nt: TGCAGTGCTAGAGGCAGGCAGGCCACTATTTCCCCAAACTATGGCTACACCTTC

abundance: -
j_gene: TRBJ1-6
d_gene: -
v_gene: TRBV19
CDR3aa: CATSLGGGPGANSPLHF
CDR3nt: TGTGCCACCTCACTCGGAGGGGGGCCAGGGGCAAATTCACCCCTCCACTTT

abundance: -
j_gene: TRBJ2-3
d_gene: -
v_gene: TRBV3-1
CDR3aa: CASSQVGRETTDTQYF
CDR3nt: TGTGCCAGCAGCCAAGTGGGCAGGGAGACGACAGATACGCAGTATTTT

abundance: many
j_gene: TRBJ2-5
d_gene: TRBD1
v_gene: TRBV15
CDR3aa: CATSRNPGTGQETQYF
CDR3nt: TGTGCCACCAGCAGAAATCCCGGGACAGGGCAAGAGACCCAGTACTTC

abundance: -
j_gene: TRBJ2-7
d_gene: -
v_gene: TRBV4-1
CDR3aa: CASSQTPLWNEQYF
CDR3nt: TGCGCCAGCAGCCAAACCCCACTATGGAACGAGCAGTACTTC

abundance: -
j_gene: TRBJ2-2
d_gene: -
v_gene: TRBV5-1
CDR3aa: CASSSYGIYTGELFF
CDR3nt: TGCGCCAGCAGCTCATATGGGATCTACACCGGGGAGCTGTTTTTT

abundance: -
j_gene: TRBJ1-1
d_gene: -
v_gene: TRBV2
CDR3aa: CASSTGINAFF
CDR3nt: TGTGCCAGTAGCACAGGGATCAACGCTTTCTTT

abundance: many
j_gene: TRBJ2-7
d_gene: -
v_gene: TRBV2
CDR3aa: CASSEPFYEQYF
CDR3nt: TGTGCCAGCAGTGAACCATTCTACGAGCAGTACTTC

abundance: many
j_gene: TRBJ1-5
d_gene: -
v_gene: TRBV27
CDR3aa: CASRATGNQPQHF
CDR3nt: TGTGCCAGCAGAGCTACGGGGAATCAGCCCCAGCATTTT

abundance: few
j_gene: TRBJ2-7
d_gene: TRBD1
v_gene: TRBV30
CDR3aa: CAWSFPDRRSSYEQYF
CDR3nt: TGTGCCTGGAGTTTTCCGGACAGGCGCTCCTCCTACGAGCAGTACTTC

abundance: many
j_gene: TRBJ2-5
d_gene: -
v_gene: TRBV7-9
CDR3aa: CASSLAVLNQETQYF
CDR3nt: TGTGCCAGCAGCTTAGCAGTACTCAACCAAGAGACCCAGTACTTC